This TCR beta chain was observed in a study of shared clonotypes between healthy human individuals. The CDR3 spans 18 residues. The V gene lost 6 bases and the J gene lost 1 base, with 24 bases spanning the gap. The germline V gene has CDR1 MNHEY and CDR2 SMNVEV (reference sequence). Libraries were prepared by immunoSEQ multiplex PCR; TCRdb keeps only in-frame clonotypes and omits some of them. The sample contains roughly 700,000 clones, around 90% of which appear only once. The receptor was derived from a man between 18 and 35 years old in good health. Some clones in this sample may be carry-over from other donors' samples. The rearrangement links TRBV27 to TRBJ1-2; no clear D gene. Specimen: memory CD8+ T cells from PBMCs. This sample's subset: CD45RO+ cells pooled with CCR7-negative TemRA cells. The chain's CDR3 is CASRSGPSATFVNYGYTF. DNA for the CDR3: TGTGCCAGCAGATCAGGCCCGTCCGCTACCTTTGTTAACTATGGCTACACCTTC.